The 25 T cell receptor beta chains below come from one sample, sequenced in a study of tumor and adjacent non-tumor tissue in lung cancer. No cell sorting was done before RNA was extracted from the tissue. A modified ARM-PCR protocol with three rounds of nested PCR amplified TCRbeta. TCRdb analysed the multiplex PCR reads with MiXCR anew, one entry per CDR3 protein. Of 100,000 to 150,000 distinct CDR3 sequences detected, around three fifths appear once; the ten largest clones hold 9.5% to 15%. Sequencing was done on a sample of lung tumor tissue. The source of these receptors is a young man with non-small cell lung cancer.

As concerns this clonotype: A much more abundant neighbour one base away suggests this may be a read error. CDR3 sequence (DNA): TGTGCCAGCTCAGGGGGCCATGAAGCTTTCTTT. Translation gives CASSGGHEAFF. The chain combines TRBV6-2 or TRBV6-3 with TRBJ1-1, with TRBD1 matching over 8 bases. In germline, CDR1 is MNHEY, CDR2 SVGEGT. The V and J ends lost 8 bases and 7 bases, in that order; junction bases with no gene match: 3. The CDR3 runs to 11 residues.

This clonotype was detected ten times or more. The chain couples TRBV11-1 to TRBJ1-2; D is unresolved. V lost 3 bases, J lost 7 bases, and 12 bases lay in between. Per germline, CDR1 SGHAT and CDR2 FQDESV (reference sequence). The CDR3 covers 13 residues. The CDR3 DNA sequence: TGTGCCAGCAGCTTCGGTCGGAGTGGTGGCTACACCTTC. Translated, it gives CASSFGRSGGYTF.

The chain employs TRBV20-1 and TRBJ2-3, with 10 bases fitting TRBD2. CDR1 and CDR2 (germline): DFQATT, SNEGSKA (reference sequence). The CDR3 runs 13 residues. J was trimmed by 11 bases and V by 5 bases; bases with no gene match: 10. CDR3 in DNA: TGCAGTGCTTCTAGCGGGGGCTCTAATATGCAGTATTTT. As protein: CSASSGGSNMQYF.

To note about this clonotype: Mismatch with germline at one junction end may stem from a read error. This sequence joins TRBV6-5 and TRBJ2-1, with a weak D call TRBD1 (6 bases). Germline CDR1 and CDR2: MNHEY and SVGAGI. This CDR3 region has 12 residues. CDR3 coding DNA: TGTGCCAGTACCAACTGGGACAATGAGCAATTCTTC. Amino acid sequence: CASTNWDNEQFF.

This sequence joins TRBV5-6 and TRBJ2-1, with no clear D. This CDR3 contains 11 residues. V gave up 9 bases and J gave up 5 bases, with 9 bases separating them. CDR1 is SGHDT, CDR2 YYEEEE, per germline. CDR3 bases: TGTGCCACCATAATTCACAATGAGCAGTTCTTC. Its protein product is CATIIHNEQFF.

Comment on this clonotype: A much larger clone lies one base from this, so it may be a read error. V is TRBV6-6 and J is TRBJ2-7; D uncertain. CDR1 and CDR2 (germline): MNHNY, SVGAGI (reference sequence). The germline V and J ends were trimmed by 7 bases and 1 base, with 5 bases remaining between them. CDR3 length equals 11 residues. This CDR3 is CASNGSYEQYF. CDR3 coding DNA: TGTGCCAGCAATGGGTCCTACGAGCAGTACTTC.

The V call is TRBV11-2, the J call TRBJ1-2; 10 bases align to TRBD1. V was clipped by 11 bases and J by 8 bases; unmatched bases: 11. The CDR3 covers 13 residues. CDR1 is SGHAT and CDR2 is FQNNGV in the germline V gene. CDR3 amino acids: CAGNIGTGDGYTF. CDR3 bases: TGTGCCGGCAACATCGGGACAGGGGACGGCTACACCTTC. Full variable domain (rest looked up from reference TRBV11-2 and TRBJ1-2): EAGVAQSPRYKIIEKRQSVAFWCNPISGHATLYWYQQILGQGPKLLIQFQNNGVVDDSQLPKDRFSAERLKGVDSTLKIQPAKLEDSAVYLCAGNIGTGDGYTFGSGTRLTVV.

Notes on this clonotype: A read error may produce the germline difference seen at one junction end. The J gene is TRBJ1-2, the V gene TRBV29-1, with D possibly being TRBD1 (6 bases). CDR3 length: 15 amino acids. Per germline, CDR1 SQVTM and CDR2 ANQGSEA. CDR3 residues: CSIDVAGAILGGYTF. The DNA for the CDR3 is TGCAGTATTGATGTGGCAGGGGCGATCCTGGGAGGCTATACCTTC.

This clonotype came up once. The junction does not match germline at one end; this may be a read error. The gene calls are TRBV12-3 or TRBV12-4 and TRBJ2-3; no clear D. The CDR3 covers 14 residues. The CDR3 is CANSLSGSTDTRYF. In nucleotides, the CDR3 is TGTGCCAACAGTTTATCTGGCAGCACAGATACGCGGTATTTT.

Regarding this clonotype: A read error is possible here, since a much larger clone lies one base away. This chain links TRBV4-3 with TRBJ2-1, with D perhaps matching TRBD1 or TRBD2 (5 bases each). Looked up from germline, CDR1 is LGHNA and CDR2 is YSLEER. The CDR3 totals 15 residues. CDR3 amino acids: CAGSQGAGRYNEQFF. In DNA, the CDR3 is TGCGCCGGCAGCCAAGGGGCAGGGAGATACAATGAGCAGTTCTTC.

As to this clonotype: Just one base apart from a much larger clone, this may be a read error. The chain has TRBV6-5 and TRBJ1-1, with D perhaps matching TRBD1 (5 bases). The CDR3 length is 15 residues. Germline V CDR1 and CDR2: MNHEY, SVGAGI. The CDR3 sequence: CTSSPPGSMNTEAFF. DNA for the CDR3: TGTACCAGCAGCCCCCCAGGGAGCATGAACACTGAAGCTTTCTTT.

As concerns this clonotype: The CDR3 ends on some other residue instead of the conserved phenylalanine or tryptophan, so this is likely a read error. The chain links TRBV11-2 to TRBJ2-1, with D maybe TRBD2 (6 bases). The V gene's germline CDR1 is SGHAT and CDR2 FQNNGV. The CDR3 has 12 residues. CDR3 region: CASSPGTGEQFI. For the CDR3, the DNA is TGTGCAAGCAGCCCCGGGACTGGTGAGCAGTTCATC.

As to this clonotype: This may stem from a read error, because a much larger clone lies one nucleotide away. The chain links TRBV29-1 to TRBJ1-2; 7 bases agree with TRBD1. Losses at the gene ends were 7 bases for V and 3 bases for J; bases not matched to a gene: 5. The CDR3 has 12 residues. Germline CDR1 is SQVTM and CDR2 is ANQGSEA. CDR3 nucleotides: TGCAGCGCTTCCCAGGGGGACTATGGCTACACCTTC. It encodes CSASQGDYGYTF.

About this clonotype: A much larger clone is a single base away; this may be a read error. The V gene is TRBV12-3 or TRBV12-4, the J gene TRBJ1-6, with 10 bases matching TRBD1. This CDR3 has 17 residues. CDR3 amino acids: CASSPGQGGSYNSPLQF. The CDR3 DNA reads TGTGCCAGCAGCCCCGGACAGGGGGGATCCTATAATTCACCCCTCCAATTT.

The rearrangement links TRBV12-5 to TRBJ1-2; 10 bases agree with TRBD1. Unmatched junction bases numbered 6, after V lost 1 base and J lost 4 bases. The CDR3 is 16 residues long. Per germline, CDR1 LGHNT and CDR2 FRNRAP. CDR3 in amino acids: CASGLATGGGSYGYTF. CDR3 in DNA: TGTGCTAGTGGTTTGGCGACAGGGGGCGGTTCCTATGGCTACACCTTC.

Regarding this clonotype: One end of the junction fails to match germline, which may point to a read error. For the CDR3, the DNA is TGTGCCAGCCGCCAAGATCGTATAGAACACTATGCCTACACCTTC. It yields the protein CASRQDRIEHYAYTF. The rearrangement uses TRBV4-2 and TRBJ1-2; D not resolved. The CDR3 is made up of 15 amino acids. Germline V gene data show CDR1 as LGHNA and CDR2 as YNFKEQ.

Concerning this clonotype itself: Possible read error: a much larger clone is one base away. The chain has TRBV20-1 and TRBJ2-6; 7 nucleotides align to TRBD1. V was clipped by 3 bases and J by 0 bases; unmatched bases: 8. CDR1 is DFQATT, CDR2 SNEGSKA, per germline (reference sequence). This CDR3 is built from 17 residues. The CDR3 DNA reads as TGCAGTGCTAGCAGGGGGTTATCCAGCTCTGGGGCCAACGTCCTGACTTTC. This translates into CSASRGLSSSGANVLTF.

A note on this clonotype: The junction and the germline gene differ at one end; a read error may be behind it. This chain links TRBV14 with TRBJ2-5; no clear D. CDR3 length: 16 amino acids. In germline, CDR1 is SGHDN, CDR2 FVKESK. This CDR3 reads CVSSQLGSAYQETQYF. As DNA, the CDR3 is TGTGTCAGCAGCCAACTGGGATCGGCATACCAAGAGACCCAGTACTTC.

The sample holds many counts of this clonotype. Here the CDR3 reads CASSPIDRLSGNTIYF. DNA for the CDR3: TGCGCCAGCAGCCCCATCGACAGGTTATCTGGAAACACCATATATTTT. The chain combines TRBV4-3 with TRBJ1-3; D might be TRBD1 (6 bases). Germline V gene data show CDR1 as LGHNA and CDR2 as YSLEER. Trimming took off 4 bases at V and 1 base at J, with 14 bases between the two ends. This CDR3 is built from 16 residues.

With regard to this clonotype: A read error is possible here, since a much larger clone lies one base away. The chain combines TRBV6-6 with TRBJ2-6; D gene unclear. This CDR3 is 15 amino acids long. In germline, CDR1 is MNHNY, CDR2 SVGAGI (reference sequence). The CDR3 protein is CTSTDGSSGANVLTF. The CDR3 DNA sequence: TGTACCAGCACTGACGGTAGCTCTGGGGCCAACGTCCTGACTTTC.

Comments on this clonotype: A much larger clone lies one base from this, so it may be a read error. This chain joins TRBV12-3 or TRBV12-4 and TRBJ2-1; 10 bases agree with TRBD2. This CDR3 has 15 residues. CDR3 residues: CVSSLVERGGDEQFF. The CDR3 DNA follows: TGTGTCAGCAGTTTAGTGGAGCGGGGGGGCGACGAGCAGTTCTTC.

As to this clonotype: One end of the junction does not line up with germline, which may come from a read error. The V gene is TRBV6-6, the J gene TRBJ2-7; maybe TRBD2 (5 bases). The germline V gene encodes CDR1 MNHNY and CDR2 SVGAGI (reference sequence). This CDR3 comprises 13 residues. The CDR3 DNA reads as TGTGCCAGCACTACCGGGCGGGCGAGCGAGCACTACTTC. Amino acids: CASTTGRASEHYF.

Turning to this clonotype: Compared with germline, one end of the junction differs, possibly owing to a read error. The chain has TRBV6-5 and TRBJ1-6; 10 bases line up with TRBD1. Germline CDR1 reads MNHEY; CDR2 reads SVGAGI. The CDR3 covers 21 residues. CDR3 protein: CASSFRAIVTTGGSYNSPLHF. The DNA of the CDR3 is TGTGCCAGCAGCTTCAGGGCCATTGTTACGACAGGGGGCTCCTATAATTCACCTCTCCACTTT.

This clonotype showed up just a few times. Given a much more abundant clone one base away, this may be a read error. The genes are TRBV5-5 and TRBJ2-5, with D perhaps TRBD1 (6 bases). The CDR3 is 13 amino acids. Germline V gene data show CDR1 as SGHKS and CDR2 as YYEKEE (reference sequence). Trimming removed 0 bases at V and 9 bases at J, with 12 bases between. CDR3 in DNA: TGTGCCAGCAGCTTGGGGACAGATGGCCCCCAGTACTTC. Protein: CASSLGTDGPQYF.

This clonotype has just a few counts. The chain uses TRBV10-1 and TRBJ1-1; 7 bases map to TRBD1. Trimming took 7 bases from V and 12 from J; bases not matched to a gene: 2. The CDR3 sequence is 9 residues long. Looked up from germline, CDR1 is WNHNN and CDR2 is SYGVQD (reference sequence). CDR3 sequence: CASMTGSFF. CDR3 coding DNA: TGCGCCAGCATGACAGGGTCTTTCTTT.